Here is one TCR beta chain with its context. What it recognizes is unknown. The data were obtained in a study of blood T cells in healthy people across ages. General study results and limits: Bulk PBMC profiling left naive and antigen-experienced comparisons inconclusive. TCR beta diversity, measured per million T cells, fell in a roughly linear way with age.

Total RNA amounts of at least 5 micrograms were extracted per sample. Germline CDR1 DFQATT, CDR2 SNEGSKA (reference sequence). The CDR3 covers 16 residues. Next came a second PCR, run for about 7 to 12 cycles, which used a sample-barcoded 5' primer along with a J-beta primer mix. Researchers report that a template-switch adaptor with 12 random nucleotides tagged each cDNA molecule. A single record per CDR3 protein comes from TCRdb applying MiXCR to the 5' RACE reads. The sample lists about a million distinct CDR3 sequences; 45% to 50% were seen once. The chain is built from TRBV20-1 and TRBJ2-5; D not resolved. The assigned J gene may be wrong: the sequence end matches TRBJ2-7 better. The sequence was obtained from a man aged 30 to 45 in good health. Sample: blood. CDR3 residues: CSANRAQDHDVYEQYF. DNA of the CDR3: TGCAGTGCCAATAGGGCCCAGGACCACGACGTTTACGAGCAGTACTTC.